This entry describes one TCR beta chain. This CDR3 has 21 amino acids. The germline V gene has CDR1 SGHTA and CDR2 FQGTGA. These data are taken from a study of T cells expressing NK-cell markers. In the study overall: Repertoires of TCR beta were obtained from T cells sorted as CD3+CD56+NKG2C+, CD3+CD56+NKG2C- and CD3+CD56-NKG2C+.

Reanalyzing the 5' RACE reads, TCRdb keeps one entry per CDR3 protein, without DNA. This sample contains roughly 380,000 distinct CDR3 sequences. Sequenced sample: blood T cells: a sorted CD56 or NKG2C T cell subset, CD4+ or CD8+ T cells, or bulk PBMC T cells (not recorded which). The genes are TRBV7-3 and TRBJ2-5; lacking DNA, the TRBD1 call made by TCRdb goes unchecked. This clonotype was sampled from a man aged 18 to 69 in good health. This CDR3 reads CASSLMGSGTTNTPGLETQYF.